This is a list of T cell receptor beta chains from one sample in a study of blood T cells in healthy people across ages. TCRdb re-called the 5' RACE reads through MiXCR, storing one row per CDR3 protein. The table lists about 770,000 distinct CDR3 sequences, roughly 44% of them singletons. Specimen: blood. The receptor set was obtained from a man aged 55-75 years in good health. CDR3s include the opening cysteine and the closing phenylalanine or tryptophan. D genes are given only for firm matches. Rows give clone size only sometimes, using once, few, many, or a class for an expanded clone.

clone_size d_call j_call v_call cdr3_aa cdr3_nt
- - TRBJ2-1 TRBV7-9 CARGTDGQYNEQFF TGTGCCAGGGGAACAGACGGACAATACAATGAGCAGTTCTTC
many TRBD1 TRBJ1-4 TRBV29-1 CSVDKRGRGEKLFF TGCAGCGTCGATAAAAGGGGGCGCGGTGAAAAACTGTTTTTT
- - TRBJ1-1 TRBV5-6 CASSQPTKMNTEAFF TGTGCCAGCAGCCAACCGACAAAAATGAACACTGAAGCTTTCTTT
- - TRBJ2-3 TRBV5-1 CASFQGVSTDTQYF TGCGCCAGCTTTCAGGGAGTAAGCACAGATACGCAGTATTTT
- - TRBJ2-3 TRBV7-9 CASSLGNRRTDTQYF TGTGCCAGCAGCTTAGGAAACAGGCGCACAGATACGCAGTATTTT
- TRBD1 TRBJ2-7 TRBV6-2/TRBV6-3 CASTGTGSNYEQYF TGTGCCAGCACGGGGACAGGTTCCAATTACGAGCAGTACTTC
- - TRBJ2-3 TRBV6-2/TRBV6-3 CASSFSIGADRDTQYF TGTGCCAGCAGCTTCTCTATCGGGGCCGACCGGGATACGCAGTATTTT
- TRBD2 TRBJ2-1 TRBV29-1 CSVAASGGAGQQFF TGCAGCGTAGCCGCTAGCGGGGGGGCGGGTCAGCAGTTCTTC
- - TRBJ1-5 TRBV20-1 CSARDRGYNQPQHF TGCAGTGCTAGAGATCGGGGATACAATCAGCCCCAGCATTTT
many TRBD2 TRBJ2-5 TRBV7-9 CASSLAFTSGEQQETQYF TGTGCCAGCAGCTTAGCGTTCACTAGCGGGGAACAACAAGAGACCCAGTACTTC
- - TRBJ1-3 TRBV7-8 CASSLAIPSGNTIYF TGTGCCAGCAGCTTAGCAATTCCTTCTGGAAACACCATATATTTT
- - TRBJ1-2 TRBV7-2 CASSLAVSYDYTF TGTGCCAGCAGCTTAGCGGTCAGCTATGACTACACCTTC
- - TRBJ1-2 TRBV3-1 CASSQESRATGYTF TGTGCCAGCAGCCAAGAAAGCCGTGCCACCGGCTACACCTTC
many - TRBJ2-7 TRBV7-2 CASRSNSGSYEQYF TGTGCCAGCAGGTCTAATAGCGGCTCCTACGAGCAGTACTTC
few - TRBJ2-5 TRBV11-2 CASSQSNPGQTQYF TGTGCCAGCAGCCAGAGTAACCCAGGGCAGACCCAGTACTTC
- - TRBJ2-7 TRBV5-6 CASSLYGVQAYEQYF TGTGCCAGCAGCTTGTACGGGGTTCAAGCCTACGAGCAGTACTTC
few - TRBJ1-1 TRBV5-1 CASSGTSTNTEAFF TGCGCCAGCAGCGGGACGAGCACCAACACTGAAGCTTTCTTT
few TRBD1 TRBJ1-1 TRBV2 CASSEQLPDRANTEAFF TGTGCCAGCAGTGAGCAATTACCCGACAGGGCGAACACTGAAGCTTTCTTT
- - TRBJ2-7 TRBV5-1 CASSLRQGFYEQYF TGCGCCAGCAGCTTGCGACAAGGCTTCTACGAGCAGTACTTC
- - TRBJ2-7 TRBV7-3 CASSLSDGSYEQYF TGTGCCAGCAGCTTAAGTGACGGATCCTACGAGCAGTACTTC
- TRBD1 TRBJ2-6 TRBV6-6 CASHPRQGSGANVLTF TGTGCCAGCCATCCGAGACAGGGCTCTGGGGCCAACGTCCTGACTTTC
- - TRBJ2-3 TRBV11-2 CASSLENDRYTQYF TGTGCCAGCAGCTTAGAGAACGACCGTTATACGCAGTATTTT
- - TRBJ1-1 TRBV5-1 CASSLARNGNTEAFF TGCGCCAGCAGCTTGGCTCGGAACGGGAACACTGAAGCTTTCTTT
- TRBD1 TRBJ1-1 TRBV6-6 CASSYSIQGWTEAFF TGTGCCAGCAGTTACTCGATACAGGGGTGGACTGAAGCTTTCTTT
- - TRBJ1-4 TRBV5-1 CASSLGRRGEEKLFF TGCGCCAGCAGCTTGGGGAGAAGGGGTGAGGAAAAACTGTTTTTT
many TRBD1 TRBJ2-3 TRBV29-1 CSVWGTGGGTDTQYF TGCAGCGTGTGGGGTACAGGGGGAGGAACAGATACGCAGTATTTT
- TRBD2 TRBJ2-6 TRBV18 CASSPQGLAGVTGANVLTF TGTGCCAGCTCACCCCAGGGACTAGCGGGAGTTACTGGGGCCAACGTCCTGACTTTC
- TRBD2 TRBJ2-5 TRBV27 CASTVSGGGETQYF TGTGCCAGCACTGTTAGCGGGGGCGGAGAGACCCAGTACTTC
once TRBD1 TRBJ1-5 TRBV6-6 CASRTGSNQPQHF TGTGCCAGCAGGACAGGGAGCAATCAGCCCCAGCATTTT